A selection of T cell receptor beta chains follows, all from one sample in a study of blood T cell repertoires in COVID-19. TCRdb keeps only in-frame clones here, not all; method: immunoSEQ multiplex PCR. The sample consists of 270,000 or so clones, around nine tenths of them appearing once. Sequences were obtained from PBMCs or T cells enriched from blood (not recorded which). These receptors were collected from a woman between 18 and 29 years old who had recovered from COVID-19. Both conserved end residues are part of each CDR3. D genes are given only for firm matches. Some rows mark clone size as missing; the rest say once, few, many or name a class of expanded clone.

D gene,V gene,J gene,clone size,CDR3 DNA,CDR3 protein
.,TRBV2,TRBJ1-1,few,TGTGCCAGCAGGTACACAGGGATCACTGAAGCTTTCTTT,CASRYTGITEAFF
.,TRBV13,TRBJ1-2,.,TGTGCCAGCAGCCGACCAAAAGGAGGCGCAAAAAGCTACACCTTC,CASSRPKGGAKSYTF
TRBD2,TRBV4-2,TRBJ2-1,.,TGTGCCAGCAGCCAAGCGGGAGGGCCATACAATGAGCAGTTCTTC,CASSQAGGPYNEQFF
.,TRBV20-1,TRBJ1-2,.,TGCAGTGTAAGACAGTATGGCTACACCTTC,CSVRQYGYTF
.,TRBV7-2,TRBJ2-7,.,TGTGCCAGCAGAGTCCGGCGGTTGGCATCCTACGAGCAGTACTTC,CASRVRRLASYEQYF
.,TRBV5-4,TRBJ2-3,.,TGTGCCAGCAGCTTCGACAGGTTATCGAATACGCAGTATTTT,CASSFDRLSNTQYF
TRBD2,TRBV4-3,TRBJ2-3,.,TGCGCCAGCAGCCAAGAGGCGAGCGGGGGGCTAAACACAGATACGCAGTATTTT,CASSQEASGGLNTDTQYF
TRBD2,TRBV3-1/TRBV3-2,TRBJ2-5,once,TGTGCCAGCAGCCCTTTAGCGGGAGTCCGAGGGACCCAGTACTTC,CASSPLAGVRGTQYF
TRBD1,TRBV19,TRBJ2-3,.,TGTGCCAGTAGACGGACAGGGGCAGATACGCAGTATTTT,CASRRTGADTQYF
.,TRBV30,TRBJ2-5,.,TGTGCCTGGATGCGAGTGCAAGAGACCCAGTACTTC,CAWMRVQETQYF
.,TRBV6-6,TRBJ1-2,.,TGTGCCAGCAGCCCAGGCCAAGAGAGAGGCTACACCTTC,CASSPGQERGYTF
.,TRBV27,TRBJ2-7,once,TGTGCCAGCAGTTTAAAGCCCATCACTAGTTTGAGCTCCTACGAGCAGTACTTC,CASSLKPITSLSSYEQYF
.,TRBV25-1,TRBJ2-7,.,TGTGCCAGCAGCAGGGACTTCTACGAGCAGTACTTC,CASSRDFYEQYF
TRBD1,TRBV4-1,TRBJ1-1,.,TGCGCCAGCAGCCAAGGTTCCGGGACAGGGAACACTGAAGCTTTCTTT,CASSQGSGTGNTEAFF
.,TRBV12-2,TRBJ1-2,.,TGTGCAAGTCGCTCATACTGGACAGGAGGAGATGGCTACACCTTC,CASRSYWTGGDGYTF
TRBD1,TRBV19,TRBJ1-5,.,TGTGCCAGTAGTATAGGCCGGGGACAGGGCAATCAGCCCCAGCATTTT,CASSIGRGQGNQPQHF
TRBD1,TRBV5-8,TRBJ2-6,.,TGTGCCAGCAGCTACGAACCCTACCGGGACAGGGTCCCTGGGGCCAACGTCCTGACTTTC,CASSYEPYRDRVPGANVLTF
TRBD2,TRBV9,TRBJ2-3,.,TGTGCCAGCAGCGTAGCCCCCCAGCGGGGGGCTCCCCTTAGCACAGATACGCAGTATTTT,CASSVAPQRGAPLSTDTQYF
.,TRBV5-1,TRBJ1-5,.,TGCGCCAGCAGCTTTAGGGGCAAACAGCCCCAGCATTTT,CASSFRGKQPQHF
.,TRBV18,TRBJ2-4,.,TGTGCCAGCTCACCAAATCGGGAGTGGGGAGAAAACATTCAGTACTTC,CASSPNREWGENIQYF
.,TRBV21-1,TRBJ2-7,.,TGTGCCAGCAGCAGTTCAATAGCTGGTGACTCCTACGAGCAGTACTTC,CASSSSIAGDSYEQYF